Listed below are T cell receptor beta chains from one sample, sequenced in a study of T cell changes during pregnancy in multiple sclerosis. Generated by immunoSEQ multiplex PCR, the TCRdb table keeps only in-frame clones and is missing some. This table has approximately 100,000 clones, about 92% appearing once. The starting material was peripheral blood, obtained after pregnancy. These receptors originate from a female donor in good health, enrolled as a control in a pregnancy study. Each CDR3 is given with its conserved first and last residue. The D gene is left open where the match is weak. For some rows the clone size is stated as once, few or many, or as a class when expanded; others skip it.

clone size: NA
D gene: TRBD2
V gene: TRBV7-8
J gene: TRBJ2-1
CDR3 protein: CASSPPRRLAPYNEQFF
CDR3 DNA: TGTGCCAGCAGCCCACCACGCCGACTAGCGCCTTACAATGAGCAGTTCTTC

clone size: NA
D gene: TRBD2
V gene: TRBV10-1
J gene: TRBJ2-2
CDR3 protein: CASSESGGTGELFF
CDR3 DNA: TGCGCCAGCAGTGAGTCGGGGGGGACCGGGGAGCTGTTTTTT

clone size: NA
D gene: TRBD1
V gene: TRBV5-1
J gene: TRBJ2-3
CDR3 protein: CASSPGQDWDTQYF
CDR3 DNA: TGCGCCAGCAGCCCTGGACAGGATTGGGATACGCAGTATTTT

clone size: NA
D gene: NA
V gene: TRBV29-1
J gene: TRBJ2-3
CDR3 protein: CSSGTQDTQYF
CDR3 DNA: TGCAGCTCAGGGACACAAGATACGCAGTATTTT

clone size: NA
D gene: NA
V gene: TRBV15
J gene: TRBJ2-6
CDR3 protein: CATSRVGGDGANVLTF
CDR3 DNA: TGTGCCACCAGCAGAGTCGGGGGTGATGGGGCCAACGTCCTGACTTTC

clone size: NA
D gene: NA
V gene: TRBV30
J gene: TRBJ1-4
CDR3 protein: CAWLHNEKLFF
CDR3 DNA: TGTGCCTGGTTACATAATGAAAAACTGTTTTTT

clone size: many
D gene: NA
V gene: TRBV29-1
J gene: TRBJ1-2
CDR3 protein: CSAGGSFYGYTF
CDR3 DNA: TGCAGCGCGGGGGGGAGCTTCTATGGCTACACCTTC

clone size: NA
D gene: NA
V gene: TRBV7-2
J gene: TRBJ2-3
CDR3 protein: CASSHEGSASLTDTQYF
CDR3 DNA: TGTGCCAGCAGCCACGAGGGATCGGCTAGCCTTACAGATACGCAGTATTTT

clone size: NA
D gene: TRBD2
V gene: TRBV15
J gene: TRBJ2-7
CDR3 protein: CATSRRLAHEQYF
CDR3 DNA: TGTGCCACCAGCAGAAGACTAGCACACGAGCAGTACTTC

clone size: once
D gene: TRBD1
V gene: TRBV27
J gene: TRBJ1-4
CDR3 protein: CASSDGQGGNEKLFF
CDR3 DNA: TGTGCCAGCAGTGATGGACAGGGCGGCAATGAAAAACTGTTTTTT

clone size: NA
D gene: TRBD2
V gene: TRBV5-6
J gene: TRBJ2-1
CDR3 protein: CASSNLAGGLAYNEQFF
CDR3 DNA: TGTGCCAGCAGCAATTTAGCGGGGGGGCTCGCCTACAATGAGCAGTTCTTC

clone size: once
D gene: NA
V gene: TRBV5-1
J gene: TRBJ1-1
CDR3 protein: CASSLAGSDTEAFF
CDR3 DNA: TGCGCCAGCAGCTTGGCCGGGAGTGACACTGAAGCTTTCTTT

clone size: NA
D gene: TRBD2
V gene: TRBV10-3
J gene: TRBJ2-7
CDR3 protein: CAISDNSGSYEQYF
CDR3 DNA: TGTGCCATCAGTGATAATAGCGGGAGCTACGAGCAGTACTTC

clone size: NA
D gene: NA
V gene: TRBV6-5
J gene: TRBJ2-7
CDR3 protein: CASSYDAGLYEQYF
CDR3 DNA: TGTGCCAGCAGTTACGATGCAGGCCTCTACGAGCAGTACTTC

clone size: NA
D gene: NA
V gene: TRBV5-8
J gene: TRBJ2-3
CDR3 protein: CASSRGIQSTDTQYF
CDR3 DNA: TGTGCCAGCAGTCGGGGGATACAGAGCACAGATACGCAGTATTTT

clone size: NA
D gene: TRBD1
V gene: TRBV6-1
J gene: TRBJ2-7
CDR3 protein: CASYSIGTGRYEQYF
CDR3 DNA: TGTGCCAGTTACTCGATTGGGACAGGTCGGTACGAGCAGTACTTC

clone size: once
D gene: TRBD2
V gene: TRBV5-1
J gene: TRBJ2-7
CDR3 protein: CATPGASGRYEQYF
CDR3 DNA: TGCGCCACACCTGGGGCTAGCGGGAGGTACGAGCAGTACTTC

clone size: NA
D gene: NA
V gene: TRBV29-1
J gene: TRBJ2-3
CDR3 protein: CSVRRTVSGHTDTQYF
CDR3 DNA: TGCAGCGTCCGGAGAACTGTTAGCGGACACACAGATACGCAGTATTTT

clone size: NA
D gene: TRBD1
V gene: TRBV9
J gene: TRBJ1-1
CDR3 protein: CASRSVGTAIRPTEAFF
CDR3 DNA: TGTGCCAGTCGTTCCGTTGGGACAGCCATCCGACCCACTGAAGCTTTCTTT

clone size: NA
D gene: TRBD2
V gene: TRBV19
J gene: TRBJ2-5
CDR3 protein: CASSRTSSKQETQYF
CDR3 DNA: TGTGCCAGTAGTAGGACTAGTTCAAAGCAAGAGACCCAGTACTTC

clone size: NA
D gene: NA
V gene: TRBV6-6
J gene: TRBJ1-5
CDR3 protein: CASKAGDSPGNQPQHF
CDR3 DNA: TGTGCCAGCAAGGCAGGGGATAGCCCCGGCAATCAGCCCCAGCATTTT

clone size: NA
D gene: NA
V gene: TRBV7-8
J gene: TRBJ2-7
CDR3 protein: CASSSTEYGSYEQYF
CDR3 DNA: TGTGCCAGCAGCTCCACCGAGTATGGGAGCTACGAGCAGTACTTC

clone size: NA
D gene: NA
V gene: TRBV30
J gene: TRBJ1-4
CDR3 protein: CAWSVGAGNEKLFF
CDR3 DNA: TGTGCCTGGAGTGTAGGGGCAGGCAATGAAAAACTGTTTTTT

clone size: NA
D gene: NA
V gene: TRBV6-6
J gene: TRBJ1-1
CDR3 protein: CASSLRENTEAFF
CDR3 DNA: TGTGCCAGCAGTTTACGGGAGAACACTGAAGCTTTCTTT

clone size: NA
D gene: NA
V gene: TRBV10-3
J gene: TRBJ2-5
CDR3 protein: CAIAPEQRAGETQYF
CDR3 DNA: TGTGCCATCGCTCCGGAACAGCGTGCGGGTGAGACCCAGTACTTC

clone size: NA
D gene: NA
V gene: TRBV9
J gene: TRBJ2-5
CDR3 protein: CASDDTTLSEETQYF
CDR3 DNA: TGTGCCAGCGATGACACAACGCTATCAGAAGAGACCCAGTACTTC

clone size: once
D gene: TRBD1
V gene: TRBV10-2
J gene: TRBJ2-5
CDR3 protein: CASSVQGMETQYF
CDR3 DNA: TGCGCCAGCAGTGTACAGGGGATGGAGACCCAGTACTTC

clone size: once
D gene: TRBD2
V gene: TRBV4-2
J gene: TRBJ2-1
CDR3 protein: CASSQDSGGANEQFF
CDR3 DNA: TGTGCCAGCAGCCAAGATAGCGGGGGGGCCAATGAGCAGTTCTTC